This record concerns one TCR beta chain sequence. Its antigen remains unidentified. Germline loops: CDR1 SGHRS, CDR2 YFSETQ. V was trimmed by 4 bases and J by 0 bases, leaving 11 bases between them. This CDR3 has 15 amino acids. The sample originates from a study of Ad26.COV2.S vaccination and SARS-CoV-2 variants. Study observations and caveats: Those who received vaccine or placebo ended up with similar non-spike TCR breadth.

As for treatment: around 19 received Ad26.COV2.S at low or high dose, single or two shots; 5 received placebo; per-sample allocation not given. Samples were taken on day 63 after the first vaccine or placebo injection. Here immunoSEQ multiplex PCR was the method, and the copy in TCRdb shows in-frame clones only, minus some. The table lists about 460,000 clones, about 88% of them singletons, with about 1.7% in the top ten. V and J are TRBV5-1 and TRBJ2-1; D not certain. The sample in question was peripheral blood, obtained in a trial of Ad26.COV2.S vaccine versus placebo. This clonotype was obtained from a person between 18 and 65 years old who received the Ad26.COV2.S COVID-19 vaccine or a placebo. DNA for the CDR3: TGCGCCAGCAGCACCGGTTCGAGCTCCTACAATGAGCAGTTCTTC. It is translated as CASSTGSSSYNEQFF.